These 19 T cell receptor beta chains originate from one sample sequenced in a study of Ad26.COV2.S vaccination and SARS-CoV-2 variants. Treatment of the sample: about 20 received Ad26.COV2.S at low or high dose, single or two shots; about 5 received placebo; per-sample allocation not given. The samples date from day 63 after the first vaccine or placebo injection. The data were produced by immunoSEQ multiplex PCR, yet TCRdb's version contains in-frame clones alone and is incomplete. Here the sample spans 350,000 to 450,000 clones, approximately 84% being singletons. The input for sequencing was peripheral blood, taken in a trial of Ad26.COV2.S vaccine versus placebo. The receptors here all came from a person between 18 and 65 years old who received the Ad26.COV2.S COVID-19 vaccine or a placebo.

This clone was counted once. This chain uses TRBV28 with TRBJ1-4; perhaps TRBD1 as D (6 bases). Trimming removed 5 bases from V and 8 bases from J, with 27 bases in between. Germline lookup yields CDR1 MDHEN and CDR2 SYDVKM. This CDR3 contains 18 residues. In DNA form, the CDR3 reads TGTGCCAGCAGTCCTTTATCAACAGGGACCACCCTTCGGGAAAAACTGTTTTTT. Translating it yields CASSPLSTGTTLREKLFF. Full variable domain (rest looked up from reference TRBV28 and TRBJ1-4): DVKVTQSSRYLVKRTGEKVFLECVQDMDHENMFWYRQDPGLGLRLIYFSYDVKMKEKGDIPEGYSVSREKKERFSLILESASTNQTSMYLCASSPLSTGTTLREKLFFGSGTQLSVL.

This rearrangement joins TRBV4-1 to TRBJ2-1; 9 nucleotides align to TRBD2. CDR1 and CDR2 from the germline V gene are MGHRA and YSYEKL. The CDR3 length is 17 residues. V dropped 1 base and J dropped 3; count of bases not matched to a gene: 7. Here the CDR3 reads CASSQGRSSGIYNEQFF. The CDR3 nucleotides are TGCGCCAGCAGCCAAGGACGCTCTAGCGGGATCTACAATGAGCAGTTCTTC.

The CDR3: CASSPKGAPNYEQYF. The CDR3, as DNA: TGTGCCAGCTCACCCAAGGGGGCTCCTAACTACGAGCAGTACTTC. The chain joins TRBV18 to TRBJ2-7; 7 bases are shared with TRBD1. CDR1 is KGHSH, CDR2 LQKENI, per germline. This CDR3 contains 15 residues. The V and J ends lost 3 bases and 3 bases, in that order; junction bases with no gene match: 8.

In this sample, this clone turned up a few times. V and J are TRBV18 and TRBJ2-1, with 9 bases lining up with TRBD1. This CDR3 region has 14 residues. Germline V gene data show CDR1 as KGHSH and CDR2 as LQKENI. Losses at the gene ends were 2 bases for V and 11 bases for J; bases not matched to a gene: 7. CDR3 nucleotide sequence: TGTGCCAGCTCACCAAGGACAGGGGTCTCACAGCAGTTCTTC. Protein sequence: CASSPRTGVSQQFF.

The chain employs TRBV3-1 (or the pseudogene TRBV3-2) and TRBJ1-1; D possibly corresponds to TRBD1 (6 bases). The CDR3 is 12 amino acids. Germline CDR1 and CDR2: LGHDT and YNNKEL (reference sequence). Trimming stripped 8 bases from V and 7 bases from J, with 14 bases between. CDR3 region: CASGRGHGEAFF. CDR3 nucleotides: TGTGCCAGCGGTCGGGGGCACGGTGAAGCTTTCTTT.

The chain links TRBV9 to TRBJ2-1, with 9 bases identical to TRBD2. The CDR3 covers 15 residues. The trim removed 4 bases at V and 3 bases at J, leaving 5 bases unmatched. Germline CDR1 SGDLS, CDR2 YYNGEE. CDR3 coding DNA: TGTGCCAGCAGCCCTCGACTAGCGGACTACAATGAGCAGTTCTTC. Translating gives CASSPRLADYNEQFF.

V usage is TRBV20-1 and J usage is TRBJ2-1, with 10 bases that match TRBD2. J was trimmed by 3 bases and V by 3 bases; bases with no gene match: 2. Germline CDR1 reads DFQATT; CDR2 reads SNEGSKA (reference sequence). The CDR3 is 14 residues long. The CDR3 DNA reads TGCAGTGCTAGTATAGCGGGAGGCTACAATGAGCAGTTCTTC. Encoded protein: CSASIAGGYNEQFF.

This chain connects TRBV7-6 to TRBJ1-2; 12 bases fit TRBD1. This CDR3 has 16 residues. Germline CDR1 SGHVS, CDR2 FNYEAQ. Losses at the gene ends were 1 base for V and 6 bases for J; bases not matched to a gene: 6. The CDR3 DNA reads TGTGCCAGCAGCTTAGGATACGGGACAGGGGGCGATGGCTACACCTTC. As protein: CASSLGYGTGGDGYTF.

The chain recombines TRBV10-3 with TRBJ1-5; D gene uncertain. V was clipped by 6 bases and J by 8 bases, with 14 bases between them. The CDR3 consists of 13 residues. CDR1 is ENHRY, CDR2 SYGVKD, per germline. In DNA, the CDR3 is TGTGCCATCAGCCGCCTAGCCGGGGAGCCCCAGCATTTT. It yields the protein CAISRLAGEPQHF.

The gene calls are TRBV24-1 and TRBJ2-3; no definite D call. Germline assignment: CDR1 KGHDR and CDR2 SFDVKD. This CDR3 has 17 amino acids. The V gene lost 4 bases and the J gene lost 0 bases, with 16 bases spanning the gap. The CDR3 region is CATSDPTKAASTDTQYF. CDR3 DNA sequence: TGTGCCACCAGTGACCCAACGAAGGCCGCCAGCACAGATACGCAGTATTTT.

The rearrangement joins TRBV28 to TRBJ2-5; maybe TRBD1 (6 bases). CDR1 and CDR2 from the germline V gene are MDHEN and SYDVKM. The CDR3 length is 14 residues. Trimming removed 5 bases from V and 0 bases from J, with 10 bases in between. CDR3 protein: CASSPYRDQETQYF. CDR3 coding DNA: TGTGCCAGCAGTCCTTACAGGGACCAAGAGACCCAGTACTTC. Full variable domain (outside the CDR3, taken from reference TRBV28 and TRBJ2-5): DVKVTQSSRYLVKRTGEKVFLECVQDMDHENMFWYRQDPGLGLRLIYFSYDVKMKEKGDIPEGYSVSREKKERFSLILESASTNQTSMYLCASSPYRDQETQYFGPGTRLLVL.

This clone came up a few times. V gene TRBV30 combines with J gene TRBJ2-3; D is unclear. Germline CDR1 is GTSNPN and CDR2 is SVGIG (reference sequence). Deletions cut 2 bases from V and 6 bases from J, with 18 bases between. The CDR3 is made up of 15 amino acids. The CDR3 here is CAWSLSLSHADTQYF. For the CDR3, the DNA is TGTGCCTGGAGTCTTTCTCTTAGTCACGCGGATACGCAGTATTTT.

V is TRBV19 and J is TRBJ2-3; D is unclear. Germline-derived CDR1 and CDR2 are LNHDA and SQIVND (reference sequence). V dropped 3 bases and J dropped 1 base, with 8 bases sitting between them. This CDR3 has 14 residues. Written as DNA, the CDR3 is TGTGCCAGTAGTATCCTAGACCGCACAGATACGCAGTATTTT. Translation gives CASSILDRTDTQYF.

The rearrangement uses TRBV7-9 and TRBJ2-7, with D maybe TRBD2 (5 bases). Per germline, CDR1 SEHNR and CDR2 FQNEAQ (reference sequence). The V end was cut by 0 bases, the J end by 0 bases, with 6 bases between. This CDR3 comprises 14 residues. In DNA, the CDR3 is TGTGCCAGCAGCTTAGCCGGGAACTCCTACGAGCAGTACTTC. Translated, it gives CASSLAGNSYEQYF.

This clone was detected only a few times. J is TRBJ1-1 and V is TRBV10-2; the D is unclear. Germline V CDR1 and CDR2: WSHSY, SAAADI. This CDR3 comprises 13 residues. V lost 7 bases to trimming and J lost 4 bases, with 13 bases between them. CDR3 bases: TGCGCCAGCACAAGCGGTGGAGGCACTGAAGCTTTCTTT. Its translation: CASTSGGGTEAFF.

The J gene is TRBJ1-2, the V gene TRBV19; D uncertain. CDR3 length: 13 residues. V lost 7 bases and J lost 7, with 16 bases in between. Germline V CDR1 and CDR2: LNHDA, SQIVND (reference sequence). CDR3 nucleotides: TGTGCCAGTACCCCGGCCCCGCCGGCTGGCTACACCTTC. As protein: CASTPAPPAGYTF.

The chain uses TRBV7-9 and TRBJ2-1; 12 bases line up with TRBD2. The CDR3 length is 16 residues. Germline V gene sequence: CDR1 SEHNR, CDR2 FQNEAQ (reference sequence). Trimming cost V 6 bases and J 9 bases; bases outside gene matches: 12. The chain's CDR3 is CASSLPPSGGAREQFF. CDR3 DNA: TGTGCCAGCAGTCTCCCCCCTAGCGGGGGGGCGCGTGAGCAGTTCTTC.

The V gene is TRBV19, the J gene TRBJ1-5; TRBD1 is a possible D gene (5 bases). The V gene lost 5 bases and the J gene lost 1 base, with 15 bases spanning the gap. Germline loops: CDR1 LNHDA, CDR2 SQIVND (reference sequence). This CDR3 comprises 16 residues. CDR3 loop: CASSPLISGSNQPQHF. The CDR3 nucleotides read TGTGCCAGTAGTCCCCTCATATCAGGGAGCAATCAGCCCCAGCATTTT.

The chain joins TRBV19 to TRBJ1-1, with D unclear. CDR1 LNHDA and CDR2 SQIVND come from the germline V gene (reference sequence). This CDR3 comprises 13 residues. V shed 5 bases and J shed 0 bases, with 7 bases lying between them. The CDR3 reads CASSYNMNTEAFF. The DNA of the CDR3 is TGTGCCAGTAGTTATAACATGAACACTGAAGCTTTCTTT.